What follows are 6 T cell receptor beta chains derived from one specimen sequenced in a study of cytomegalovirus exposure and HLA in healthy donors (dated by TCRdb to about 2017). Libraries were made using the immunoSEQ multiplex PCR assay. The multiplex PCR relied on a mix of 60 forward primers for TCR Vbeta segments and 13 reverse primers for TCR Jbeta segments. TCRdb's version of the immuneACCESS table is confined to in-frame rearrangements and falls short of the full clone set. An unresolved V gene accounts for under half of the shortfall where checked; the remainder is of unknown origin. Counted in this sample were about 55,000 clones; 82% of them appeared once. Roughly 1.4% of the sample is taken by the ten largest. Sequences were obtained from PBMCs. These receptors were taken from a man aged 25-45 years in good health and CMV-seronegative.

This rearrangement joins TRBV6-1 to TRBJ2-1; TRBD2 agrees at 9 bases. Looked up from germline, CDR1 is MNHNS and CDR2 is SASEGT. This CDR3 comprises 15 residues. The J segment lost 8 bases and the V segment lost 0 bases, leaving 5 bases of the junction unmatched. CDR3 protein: CASSEAIIAGDEQFF. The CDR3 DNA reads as TGTGCCAGCAGTGAAGCGATAATAGCGGGAGATGAGCAGTTCTTC.

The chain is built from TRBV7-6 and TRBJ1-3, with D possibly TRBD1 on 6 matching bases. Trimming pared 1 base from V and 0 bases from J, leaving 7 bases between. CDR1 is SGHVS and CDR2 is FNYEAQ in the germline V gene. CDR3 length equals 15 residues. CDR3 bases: TGTGCCAGCAGCTTAGGGACAGTCTCTGGAAACACCATATATTTT. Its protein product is CASSLGTVSGNTIYF.

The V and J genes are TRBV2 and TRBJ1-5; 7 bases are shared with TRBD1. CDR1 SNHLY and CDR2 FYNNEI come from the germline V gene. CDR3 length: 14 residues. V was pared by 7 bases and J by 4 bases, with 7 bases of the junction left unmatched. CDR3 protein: CASTPGTANQPQHF. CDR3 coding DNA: TGTGCCAGCACCCCCGGGACAGCTAATCAGCCCCAGCATTTT.

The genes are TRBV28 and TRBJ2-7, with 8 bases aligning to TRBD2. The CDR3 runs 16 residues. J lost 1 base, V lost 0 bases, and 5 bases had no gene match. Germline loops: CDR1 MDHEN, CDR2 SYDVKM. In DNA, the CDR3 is TGTGCCAGCAGTTTATGGCGGGAGGCTAGGTCCTACGAGCAGTACTTC. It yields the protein CASSLWREARSYEQYF.

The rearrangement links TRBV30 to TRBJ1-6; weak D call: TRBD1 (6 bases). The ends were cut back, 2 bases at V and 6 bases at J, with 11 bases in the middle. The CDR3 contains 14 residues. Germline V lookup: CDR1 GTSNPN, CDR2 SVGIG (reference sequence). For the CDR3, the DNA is TGTGCCTGGAGTCTCCAAGGGGGTAATTCACCCCTCCACTTT. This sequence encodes CAWSLQGGNSPLHF.

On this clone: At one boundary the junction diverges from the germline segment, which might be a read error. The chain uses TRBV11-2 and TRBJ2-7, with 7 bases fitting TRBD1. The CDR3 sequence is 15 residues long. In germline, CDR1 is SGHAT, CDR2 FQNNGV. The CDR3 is CASTLGMADRDEQYF. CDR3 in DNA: TGTGCCAGCACCTTAGGTATGGCCGACAGGGACGAGCAGTACTTC.